A selection of T cell receptor beta chains follows, all from one sample in a study of T-cell memory formation after mild COVID-19. TCRdb called the 5' RACE reads again in MiXCR, with one record for every CDR3 protein. This sample yields 340,000 or so distinct CDR3 sequences, of which approximately 13% are seen a single time; 20% to 25% belongs to the top ten. The sample taken for sequencing was PBMCs or a T cell subset sorted from them (not recorded which). These receptors originate from a young man who had mild COVID-19 (a few samples of this study predate the infection). Cell type and time point are not known. Both conserved end residues are part of each CDR3.

TRBV7-9,CASSPPRGTDGYTF
TRBV29-1,CSARQGAGAEQFF
TRBV11-2,CASRFTGNGELFF
TRBV10-3,CAISGQYSNQPQHF
TRBV7-9,CASSPMGPYEQYF
TRBV19,CASSIGTTNTGELFF
TRBV5-1,CASSLGQGPGDEQFF
TRBV7-9,CASSFVTSGTNEQFF
TRBV7-9,CASSLGTGPEKLFF
TRBV27,CASSSGLWSPLHF
TRBV6-5,CASSYGTAREQYF
TRBV3-1,CASSLDRFSGNTIYF
TRBV28,CASSLGVSGGNTIYF
TRBV7-8,CASSYAPPKDEKLFF
TRBV4-2,CASHLAGDTDTQYF
TRBV3-1,CASSHHRDRHGDTQYF
TRBV5-1,CASSPGQEVGNSPLHF
TRBV6-2/TRBV6-3,CASRPRESFAGLQETQYF
TRBV6-5,CASSPGLANIQYF
TRBV20-1,CSAALSGGAGTDTQYF
TRBV6-2/TRBV6-3,CASRWSSNQPQHF
TRBV5-1,CASSANTGSGANVLTF
TRBV5-6,CASSFPGRQANTEQFF
TRBV11-2,CASSLHRGRLEQFF
TRBV7-3,CASSARQGGTGELFF
TRBV12-3/TRBV12-4,CASSFGQNTEAFF
TRBV15,CATSRHGQGAGELFF
TRBV13,CASRKAGNYGYNF
TRBV10-1,CASSVLGTRGTQYF
TRBV4-3,CASSLSPSIGGNTIYF
TRBV9,CASSVDGSTGELFF
TRBV5-1,CASSSGTFNYGYTF
TRBV2,CASSTETPLTDTQYF
TRBV16,CASRRVGGHRNTEAFF
TRBV6-2/TRBV6-3,CASREQGVGSGELFF
TRBV7-2,CASSQRGGRRAEAFF
TRBV7-9,CASTTPGGESFF
TRBV5-1,CASSLGRRKETQYF
TRBV6-2/TRBV6-3,CASSYSNAPQHF
TRBV29-1,CSVEAGTNYEQYF
TRBV4-2,CASSHSDTQYF
TRBV12-3/TRBV12-4,CASSLRLAGTGELFF
TRBV7-3,CASRPQANTGELFF
TRBV12-3/TRBV12-4,CASSFGQAEAFF
TRBV2,CASSEVGINNSPLHF
TRBV7-2,CASSIWNTEAFF
TRBV4-3,CASSQPGAVGGYGYTF